The clone carrying this T cell receptor beta chain was observed at least ten times. The CDR3 contains 17 residues. V was cut by 1 base and J by 3 bases, with 19 bases left in between. Germline V gene sequence: CDR1 SGHTS, CDR2 YDEGEE. The sample belongs to a study of blood T cell repertoires in COVID-19. Profiled with immunoSEQ multiplex PCR; TCRdb holds only in-frame clones, not every one. The sample has about 330,000 clones; more than 75% are singletons. Specimen: PBMCs or T cells enriched from blood (not recorded which). This clonotype originated in a woman under 40 who had recovered from COVID-19. V usage is TRBV5-8 and J usage is TRBJ1-1; perhaps TRBD1 as D (6 bases). CDR3 residues: CASSLIMTGGKDTEAFF. The DNA for the CDR3 is TGTGCCAGCAGCTTGATTATGACAGGTGGGAAGGACACTGAAGCTTTCTTT.